What follows are 14 T cell receptor beta chains derived from one specimen sequenced in a study of CD8+CD57+ T cells in acquired aplastic anemia listed by TCRdb under 2018. The patients picked for sequencing were ones in whom flow cytometry had shown an expansion of CD8+CD57+ cells. The sequencer was an Illumina HiSeq 2000. Genomic DNA was used as template for profiling of TCR beta VDJ combinations and CDR3 sequences. The raw public data were reprocessed by TCRdb itself: fastp quality trimming at Q25, MiXCR clonotype calling, in-frame beta chains only. Duplicate CDR3 protein sequences are folded into a single record with the most common DNA and genes. This sample lists some 120,000 distinct CDR3 sequences; 45% to 60% were detected once. The ten biggest clones cover 25% to 35% of the sample. Sequencing was carried out using sorted CD4+, CD8+, or CD8+CD57+ T cells (not recorded which) from PBMCs. The receptors were gathered from a human donor with aplastic anemia.

This clonotype occurred a few times. This chain connects TRBV2 to TRBJ2-7; D may be TRBD1 (6 bases). V was shortened by 4 bases and J by 2 bases, with 9 bases between the two germline ends. This CDR3 has 13 residues. The V gene's germline CDR1 is SNHLY and CDR2 FYNNEI. This chain's CDR3 is CASSGRGPYEQYF. CDR3 DNA: TGTGCCAGCAGTGGCAGGGGACCCTACGAGCAGTACTTC.

V gene TRBV11-1 combines with J gene TRBJ2-1; 10 bases map to TRBD2. The V and J ends lost 1 base and 10 bases, in that order; junction bases with no gene match: 10. The germline CDR1 and CDR2 sequences are SGHAT and FQDESV (reference sequence). The CDR3 consists of 16 residues. This chain's CDR3 is CASSLDPSGGAGEQFF. CDR3 bases: TGTGCCAGCAGCTTAGACCCGAGCGGGGGGGCTGGCGAGCAGTTCTTC.

The rearrangement joins TRBV20-1 to TRBJ1-2; the D is unclear. Germline values: CDR1 DFQATT, CDR2 SNEGSKA (reference sequence). The CDR3 is 13 residues long. V lost 4 bases to trimming and J lost 4 bases, with 13 bases between them. This chain's CDR3 is CSAISRTIYGYTF. In DNA, the CDR3 is TGCAGTGCTATATCTAGAACCATCTATGGCTACACCTTC.

The rearrangement joins TRBV20-1 to TRBJ1-5; weak D call: TRBD1 (5 bases). V shed 0 bases and J shed 4 bases, with 10 bases lying between them. CDR3 length: 14 amino acids. In germline, CDR1 is DFQATT, CDR2 SNEGSKA (reference sequence). For the CDR3, the DNA is TGCAGTGCTAGAGAATCGACAGTTAATCAGCCCCAGCATTTT. This sequence encodes CSARESTVNQPQHF.

This clonotype has ten or more counts. The CDR3 DNA follows: TGCGCCAGCAGCCGAATTTCTGGGGGGGCAATGAACGAGCAGTACTTC. Translating gives CASSRISGGAMNEQYF. This chain uses TRBV4-1 with TRBJ2-7, with D perhaps TRBD2 (7 bases). The germline V gene has CDR1 MGHRA and CDR2 YSYEKL. The CDR3 is 16 amino acids. V lost 4 bases and J lost 5, with 21 bases in between.

This clonotype was observed at least ten times. The chain is built from TRBV12-3 or TRBV12-4 and TRBJ1-6, with D possibly TRBD1 on 6 matching bases. V gave up 7 bases and J gave up 8 bases, with 15 bases separating them. CDR3 length: 14 residues. DNA for the CDR3: TGTGCCAGCACGACAGGTCTGGGTGATTCACCCCTCCACTTT. Its protein is CASTTGLGDSPLHF.

This clonotype was recorded many times. The V and J genes are TRBV10-2 and TRBJ2-3; 8 bases match TRBD2. V lost 7 bases, J lost 1 base, and 7 bases stayed unmatched. CDR3 length: 15 residues. Germline V gene lookup returns CDR1 WSHSY and CDR2 SAAADI. The CDR3 is CASTQTGGGTDTQYF. CDR3 in DNA: TGCGCCAGCACCCAGACGGGGGGGGGCACAGATACGCAGTATTTT.

This clonotype was seen a handful of times. The chain combines TRBV29-1 with TRBJ1-1; D uncertain. Germline V gene sequence: CDR1 SQVTM, CDR2 ANQGSEA. The V end was cut by 6 bases, the J end by 1 base, with 12 bases between. The CDR3 has 13 amino acids. CDR3 sequence reads: CSVTPLRNTEAFF. CDR3 bases: TGCAGCGTCACACCTTTAAGGAACACTGAAGCTTTCTTT.

Regarding this clonotype: The final CDR3 position lacks the conserved phenylalanine or tryptophan, pointing to a likely read error. The chain couples TRBV15 to TRBJ2-1; 10 nucleotides line up with TRBD2. The V gene's germline CDR1 is LNHNV and CDR2 YYDKDF (reference sequence). The CDR3 runs to 16 residues. The CDR3 DNA follows: TGTGCCACTAGCAGAGAAGGACTAGCGGATTACAATGAGCAGTTCCTC. Translating it yields CATSREGLADYNEQFL.

This clonotype appeared many times. The chain joins TRBV7-9 to TRBJ1-5; 10 bases line up with TRBD1. Trimming cost V 5 bases and J 4 bases; bases outside gene matches: 2. CDR1 and CDR2 from the germline V gene are SEHNR and FQNEAQ (reference sequence). The CDR3 is 14 amino acids. CDR3 bases: TGTGCCAGCAGCCGGACAGGGGGAAATCAGCCCCAGCATTTT. This translates into CASSRTGGNQPQHF.

This clonotype was detected only once. The genes are TRBV29-1 and TRBJ1-2; 7 bases match TRBD1. CDR1 is SQVTM and CDR2 is ANQGSEA in the germline V gene. This CDR3 has 14 residues. V dropped 4 bases and J dropped 2; count of bases not matched to a gene: 7. CDR3 bases: TGCAGCGTTGTCCCTCAGGGGGTAAACTATGGCTACACCTTC. This encodes CSVVPQGVNYGYTF.

The CDR3 reads CATSGPGQGAGGEQFF. CDR3 coding DNA: TGTGCCACCAGCGGGCCCGGACAGGGGGCTGGGGGTGAGCAGTTCTTC. The genes are TRBV15 and TRBJ2-1; TRBD1 aligns across 11 bases. V dropped 5 bases and J dropped 9; count of bases not matched to a gene: 12. The CDR3 length is 16 residues. CDR1 is LNHNV and CDR2 is YYDKDF in the germline V gene (reference sequence).

In its sample, this clonotype was seen a few times. The rearrangement uses TRBV10-2 and TRBJ1-1; no clear D. V was clipped by 2 bases and J by 0 bases, with 10 bases between them. The CDR3 is made up of 15 amino acids. Germline CDR1 WSHSY, CDR2 SAAADI. CDR3 amino acids: CASSEGRELNTEAFF. In DNA, the CDR3 is TGCGCCAGCAGTGAGGGTAGGGAATTGAACACTGAAGCTTTCTTT.

The chain recombines TRBV27 with TRBJ2-7; D is unresolved. The CDR3 spans 13 residues. The V and J ends lost 5 bases and 5 bases respectively, with 13 bases between them. The V gene's germline CDR1 is MNHEY and CDR2 SMNVEV (reference sequence). The CDR3 reads CASSQAGRNEQYF. The CDR3 nucleotides are TGTGCCAGCAGTCAGGCAGGCCGAAACGAGCAGTACTTC.